Below, 24 T cell receptor beta chains from the same sample are listed, as sequenced in a study of blood T cell repertoires in COVID-19. TCRdb keeps only in-frame clones here, not all; method: immunoSEQ multiplex PCR. The profile shows some 290,000 clones, around nine tenths of them singletons. The specimen was peripheral blood. These receptor sequences come from a woman in her 30s with COVID-19, enrolled during active disease.

The gene calls are TRBV2 and TRBJ2-1; the D gene is possibly TRBD2 (6 bases). Germline V gene data show CDR1 as SNHLY and CDR2 as FYNNEI. The CDR3 has 15 amino acids. V lost 5 bases to trimming and J lost 7 bases, with 18 bases between them. CDR3 residues: CASSRGGRPPNEQFF. The CDR3 DNA sequence: TGTGCCAGCAGTAGGGGTGGGAGGCCTCCGAATGAGCAGTTCTTC.

The CDR3 loop is CATSRDSRRGIQYF. The CDR3, as DNA: TGTGCCACCAGCAGAGATAGCCGGAGGGGCATTCAGTACTTC. The rearrangement links TRBV15 to TRBJ2-4; weak D call: TRBD2 (6 bases). CDR1 is LNHNV, CDR2 YYDKDF, per germline (reference sequence). The V and J ends lost 0 bases and 9 bases respectively, with 12 bases between them. The CDR3 consists of 14 residues.

This clone turned up a few times. The CDR3 nucleotides are TGTGCCAGCAGTTACATCGGGACACCTCGAGGGGGCTACACCTTC. This translates into CASSYIGTPRGGYTF. The J gene is TRBJ1-2, the V gene TRBV6-2 or TRBV6-3; D is possibly TRBD1 (6 bases). The V and J ends lost 2 bases and 8 bases respectively, with 18 bases between them. This CDR3 contains 15 residues. Looked up from germline, CDR1 is MNHEY and CDR2 is SVGEGT.

This chain connects TRBV5-5 to TRBJ1-2; D call uncertain. This CDR3 spans 17 amino acids. The V end lost 3 bases, the J end lost 0 bases, and 18 bases lay between the germline ends. Germline V lookup: CDR1 SGHKS, CDR2 YYEKEE (reference sequence). The CDR3 DNA follows: TGTGCCAGCAGCTGGCCGGCGGGTGCCACCACTAACTATGGCTACACCTTC. As protein: CASSWPAGATTNYGYTF.

The genes are TRBV29-1 and TRBJ2-2; possibly TRBD1 for D (6 bases). CDR3 size: 13 residues. Germline V gives CDR1 SQVTM, CDR2 ANQGSEA. The V and J ends lost 3 bases and 6 bases respectively, with 11 bases between them. The CDR3 DNA is TGCAGCGTTGACAGGGGAGTATCCGGGGAGCTGTTTTTT. It encodes CSVDRGVSGELFF.

The J gene is TRBJ2-7, the V gene TRBV6-5, with a weak D call TRBD1 (6 bases). Germline V gives CDR1 MNHEY, CDR2 SVGAGI. The CDR3 totals 11 residues. Trimming removed 7 bases from V and 6 bases from J, with 10 bases in between. The CDR3 region has the DNA TGTGCCAGCACAAGGGGGATCGAGCAGTACTTC. Amino acids: CASTRGIEQYF.

V usage is TRBV3-1 (or the pseudogene TRBV3-2) and J usage is TRBJ2-7; TRBD2 matches 10 bases. This CDR3 is built from 13 residues. J gave up 9 bases and V 3 bases, and 5 bases lay outside the gene matches. From germline, CDR1 is LGHDT and CDR2 YNNKEL (reference sequence). CDR3 nucleotide sequence: TGTGCCAGCAGCCAGGGGACTAGCGCGTTGCAGTACTTC. Its translation is CASSQGTSALQYF.

This chain joins TRBV6-5 and TRBJ2-5; the match to TRBD2 covers 11 bases. The CDR3 has 15 amino acids. Germline V gene data show CDR1 as MNHEY and CDR2 as SVGAGI. V dropped 5 bases and J dropped 3; count of bases not matched to a gene: 5. The CDR3 region has the DNA TGTGCCAGCAGTCAGACTAGCGGGACTAAAGAGACCCAGTACTTC. It yields the protein CASSQTSGTKETQYF.

Only one count was recorded for this clone. This chain uses TRBV5-1 with TRBJ2-7; 8 positions match TRBD1. Germline trimming cut 4 bases from V and 5 bases from J; bases unmatched to any gene: 8. Germline V CDR1 and CDR2: SGHRS, YFSETQ. This CDR3 comprises 14 residues. CDR3 amino acids: CASSLTGQENEQYF. CDR3 DNA: TGCGCCAGCAGCCTCACGGGACAGGAAAACGAGCAGTACTTC.

The chain combines TRBV2 with TRBJ2-1; 8 bases are shared with TRBD1. Germline V gives CDR1 SNHLY, CDR2 FYNNEI. Trimming at V came to 7 bases and at J to 10 bases, leaving 15 bases not matched to a gene. The CDR3 has 15 amino acids. The CDR3 here is CASTPGQGIGGEQFF. In nucleotides, the CDR3 is TGTGCCAGCACCCCAGGACAGGGCATTGGGGGGGAGCAGTTCTTC.

Here the CDR3 reads CASSPQGANNEKLFF. The DNA for the CDR3 is TGTGCCAGCAGCCCGCAGGGGGCTAATAATGAAAAACTGTTTTTT. The genes are TRBV7-2 and TRBJ1-4; TRBD1 agrees at 8 bases. Germline loops: CDR1 SGHTA, CDR2 FQGNSA. This CDR3 is 15 amino acids long. The J segment lost 4 bases and the V segment lost 5 bases, leaving 6 bases of the junction unmatched.

This rearrangement joins TRBV30 to TRBJ1-1, with D possibly being TRBD1 (6 bases). V was trimmed by 0 bases and J by 0 bases, leaving 14 bases between them. Germline CDR1 GTSNPN, CDR2 SVGIG (reference sequence). The CDR3 spans 16 residues. The CDR3 protein is CAWSVPARGMNTEAFF. DNA for the CDR3: TGTGCCTGGAGTGTACCGGCCAGGGGCATGAACACTGAAGCTTTCTTT.

In DNA, the CDR3 is TGTGCCAGCTCACCACCCAGCCTAGAGTACAATGAGCAGTTCTTC. Protein: CASSPPSLEYNEQFF. This chain uses TRBV18 with TRBJ2-1; D remains unclear. Per germline, CDR1 KGHSH and CDR2 LQKENI. Trimming pared 0 bases from V and 4 bases from J, leaving 10 bases between. The CDR3 runs 15 residues. The full variable domain, its missing parts supplied by reference TRBV18 and TRBJ2-1, is NAGVMQNPRHLVRRRGQEARLRCSPMKGHSHVYWYRQLPEEGLKFMVYLQKENIIDESGMPKERFSAEFPKEGPSILRIQQVVRGDSAAYFCASSPPSLEYNEQFFGPGTRLTVL.

The V and J genes are TRBV2 and TRBJ2-3, with unresolved D. The V end lost 5 bases, the J end lost 6 bases, and 6 bases lay between the germline ends. Germline assignment: CDR1 SNHLY and CDR2 FYNNEI. CDR3 length: 11 residues. The CDR3 spells CASSMSDTQYF. The CDR3 DNA reads as TGTGCCAGCAGTATGTCGGATACGCAGTATTTT.

This chain joins TRBV4-1 and TRBJ1-5, with D perhaps TRBD1 (6 bases). This CDR3 contains 16 residues. V lost 0 bases, J lost 2 bases, and 11 bases lay in between. The V gene's germline CDR1 is MGHRA and CDR2 YSYEKL. In nucleotides, the CDR3 is TGCGCCAGCAGCCAAGAAAGAGGGGGAGGCAATCAGCCCCAGCATTTT. Protein product: CASSQERGGGNQPQHF.

V gene TRBV30 combines with J gene TRBJ1-1; the D is unclear. The CDR3 covers 12 residues. The germline V and J ends were trimmed by 2 bases and 4 bases, with 8 bases remaining between them. CDR1 is GTSNPN, CDR2 SVGIG, per germline (reference sequence). As DNA, the CDR3 is TGTGCCTGGAGTCCCGAGGTCACTGAAGCTTTCTTT. Translated: CAWSPEVTEAFF.

The chain employs TRBV6-5 and TRBJ2-7; a weak D match, TRBD2 (5 bases). CDR1 is MNHEY, CDR2 SVGAGI, per germline. The CDR3 has 14 amino acids. Trimming took off 11 bases at V and 1 base at J, with 18 bases between the two ends. The CDR3 reads CASGGNSASYEQYF. The CDR3 DNA follows: TGTGCCTCCGGAGGTAATAGCGCGTCCTACGAGCAGTACTTC.

The chain couples TRBV7-2 to TRBJ2-3; weak D call: TRBD2 (5 bases). Germline assignment: CDR1 SGHTA and CDR2 FQGNSA. This CDR3 comprises 14 residues. With 5 bases removed from V and 4 bases from J, the gap between germline ends came to 13 bases. The CDR3 coding sequence is TGTGCCAGCAGCCGGGCAGCGGCTTCAGATACGCAGTATTTT. It is translated as CASSRAAASDTQYF.

In its sample, this clone was seen a few times. The chain uses TRBV30 and TRBJ2-1; possibly TRBD1 for D (6 bases). The CDR3 is 14 residues long. The germline V and J ends were trimmed by 2 bases and 3 bases, with 11 bases remaining between them. CDR1 and CDR2 from the germline V gene are GTSNPN and SVGIG (reference sequence). CDR3 nucleotides: TGTGCCTGGAGTAACAGGGCCCGCTACAATGAGCAGTTCTTC. It codes for CAWSNRARYNEQFF.

The chain uses TRBV5-1 and TRBJ2-7, with 7 bases identical to TRBD2. V was pared by 4 bases and J by 6 bases, with 10 bases of the junction left unmatched. The CDR3 contains 14 residues. Germline V CDR1 and CDR2: SGHRS, YFSETQ. The CDR3, as DNA: TGCGCCAGCAGCGGGGGGGACGGCTCCATCGAGCAGTACTTC. It encodes CASSGGDGSIEQYF.

The V and J genes are TRBV19 and TRBJ2-3, with D maybe TRBD1 (5 bases). The CDR3 covers 12 residues. Trimming removed 8 bases at V and 5 bases at J, with 11 bases between. The germline CDR1 and CDR2 sequences are LNHDA and SQIVND (reference sequence). CDR3 nucleotides: TGTGCCAGTTCCAGGGAAGTAGATACGCAGTATTTT. The encoded protein is CASSREVDTQYF.

V usage is TRBV27 and J usage is TRBJ2-3; 8 nucleotides match TRBD2. Germline V gene lookup returns CDR1 MNHEY and CDR2 SMNVEV (reference sequence). V shed 5 bases, J shed 0 bases, and the junction held 4 bases outside the gene matches. There are 15 residues in the CDR3. DNA for the CDR3: TGTGCCAGCAGTCTCACTAGCGGAAGCACAGATACGCAGTATTTT. Translating it yields CASSLTSGSTDTQYF.

The V and J genes are TRBV19 and TRBJ2-7; a weak D match, TRBD1 (5 bases). CDR1 and CDR2 from the germline V gene are LNHDA and SQIVND (reference sequence). V gave up 0 bases and J gave up 3 bases, with 12 bases separating them. The CDR3 loop spans 15 amino acids. In DNA, the CDR3 is TGTGCCAGTAGTATAGATTTTAACAGGATCTACGAGCAGTACTTC. Amino acid sequence: CASSIDFNRIYEQYF. The variable domain in full, completed from reference TRBV19 and TRBJ2-7, reads DGGITQSPKYLFRKEGQNVTLSCEQNLNHDAMYWYRQDPGQGLRLIYYSQIVNDFQKGDIAEGYSVSREKKESFPLTVTSAQKNPTAFYLCASSIDFNRIYEQYFGPGTRLTVT.

The CDR3 loop is CASSYRQGQTEAFF. CDR3 coding DNA: TGTGCCAGCAGTTATCGACAGGGGCAGACTGAAGCTTTCTTT. The J gene is TRBJ1-1, the V gene TRBV6-6; the match to TRBD1 covers 8 bases. Trimming at V came to 3 bases and at J to 5 bases, leaving 5 bases not matched to a gene. The CDR3 loop spans 14 amino acids. CDR1 and CDR2 from the germline V gene are MNHNY and SVGAGI (reference sequence).